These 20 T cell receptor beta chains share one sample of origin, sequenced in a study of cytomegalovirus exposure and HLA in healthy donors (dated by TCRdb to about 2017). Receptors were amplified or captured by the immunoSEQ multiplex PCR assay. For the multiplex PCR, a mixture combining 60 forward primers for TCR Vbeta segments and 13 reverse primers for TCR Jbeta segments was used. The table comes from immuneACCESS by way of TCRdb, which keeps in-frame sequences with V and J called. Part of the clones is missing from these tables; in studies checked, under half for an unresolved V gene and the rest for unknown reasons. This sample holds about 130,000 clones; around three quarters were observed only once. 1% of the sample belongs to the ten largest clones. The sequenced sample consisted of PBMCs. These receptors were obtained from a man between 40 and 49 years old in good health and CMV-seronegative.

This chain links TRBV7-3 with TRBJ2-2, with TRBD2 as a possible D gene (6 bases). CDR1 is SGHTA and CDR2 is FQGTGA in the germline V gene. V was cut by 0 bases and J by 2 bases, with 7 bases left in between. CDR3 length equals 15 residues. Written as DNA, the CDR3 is TGTGCCAGCAGCTTAACTAGCGGAAACACCGGGGAGCTGTTTTTT. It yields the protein CASSLTSGNTGELFF.

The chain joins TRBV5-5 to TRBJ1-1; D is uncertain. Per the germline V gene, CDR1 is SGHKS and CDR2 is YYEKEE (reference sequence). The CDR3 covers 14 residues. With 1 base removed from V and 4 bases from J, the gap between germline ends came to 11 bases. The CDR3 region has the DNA TGTGCCAGCAGCTTGACGGGGAGGAGCACTGAAGCTTTCTTT. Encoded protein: CASSLTGRSTEAFF.

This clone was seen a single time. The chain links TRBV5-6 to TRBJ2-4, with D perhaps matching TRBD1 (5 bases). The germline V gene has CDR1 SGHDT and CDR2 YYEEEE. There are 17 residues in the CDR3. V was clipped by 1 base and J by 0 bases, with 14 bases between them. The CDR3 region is CASSLWGQGRAKNIQYF. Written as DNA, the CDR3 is TGTGCCAGCAGCTTGTGGGGTCAGGGCAGAGCCAAAAACATTCAGTACTTC. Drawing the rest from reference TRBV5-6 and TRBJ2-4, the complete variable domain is DAGVTQSPTHLIKTRGQQVTLRCSPKSGHDTVSWYQQALGQGPQFIFQYYEEEERQRGNFPDRFSGHQFPNYSSELNVNALLLGDSALYLCASSLWGQGRAKNIQYFGAGTRLSVL.

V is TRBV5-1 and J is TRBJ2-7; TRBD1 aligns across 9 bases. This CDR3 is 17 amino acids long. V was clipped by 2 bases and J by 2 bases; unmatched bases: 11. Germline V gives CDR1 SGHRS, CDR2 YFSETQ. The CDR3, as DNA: TGCGCCAGCAGCTTCCGTACTAGGACAGGGGAGGCCTACGAGCAGTACTTC. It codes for CASSFRTRTGEAYEQYF.

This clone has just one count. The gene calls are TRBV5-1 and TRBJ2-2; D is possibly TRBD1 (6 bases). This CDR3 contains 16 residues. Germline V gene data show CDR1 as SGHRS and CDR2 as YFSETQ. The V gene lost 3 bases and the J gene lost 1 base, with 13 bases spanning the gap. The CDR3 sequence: CASSSGAGQNTGELFF. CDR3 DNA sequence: TGCGCCAGCAGCTCAGGGGCAGGACAGAACACCGGGGAGCTGTTTTTT.

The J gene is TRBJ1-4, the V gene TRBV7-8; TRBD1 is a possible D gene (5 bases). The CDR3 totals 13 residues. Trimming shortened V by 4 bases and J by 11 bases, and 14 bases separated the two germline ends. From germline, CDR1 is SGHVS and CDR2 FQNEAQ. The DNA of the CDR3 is TGTGCCAGCAGCTCCCGGGACTTCGAGAAACTGTTTTTT. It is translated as CASSSRDFEKLFF.

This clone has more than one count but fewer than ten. The chain's CDR3 is CASSQGSSGTGELFF. The CDR3 DNA reads TGTGCCAGCAGCCAGGGGTCATCGGGCACCGGGGAGCTGTTTTTT. The chain joins TRBV27 to TRBJ2-2, with D perhaps TRBD1 (6 bases). The CDR3 spans 15 residues. V was clipped by 6 bases and J by 4 bases, with 15 bases between them. Germline V lookup: CDR1 MNHEY, CDR2 SMNVEV (reference sequence).

In DNA form, the CDR3 reads TGTGCCAGCAGCCCAACCCTTAGCGGGGTCAATGAGCAGTTCTTC. Translation: CASSPTLSGVNEQFF. The chain uses TRBV13 and TRBJ2-1; 8 bases are a match to TRBD2. V lost 5 bases, J lost 6 bases, and 9 bases stayed unmatched. The CDR3 is 15 amino acids. Looked up from germline, CDR1 is PRHDT and CDR2 is FYEKMQ (reference sequence).

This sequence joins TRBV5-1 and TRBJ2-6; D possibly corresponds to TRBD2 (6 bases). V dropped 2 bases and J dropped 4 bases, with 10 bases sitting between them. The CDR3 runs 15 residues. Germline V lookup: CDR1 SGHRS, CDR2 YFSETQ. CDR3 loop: CASSLGAGGANVLTF. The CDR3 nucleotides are TGCGCCAGCAGCTTAGGGGCGGGGGGGGCCAACGTCCTGACTTTC.

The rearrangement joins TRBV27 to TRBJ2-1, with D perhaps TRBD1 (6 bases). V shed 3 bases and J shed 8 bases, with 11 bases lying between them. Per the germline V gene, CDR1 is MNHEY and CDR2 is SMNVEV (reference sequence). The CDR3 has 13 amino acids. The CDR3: CASSLNRVHEQFF. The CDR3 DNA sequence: TGTGCCAGCAGTTTGAACAGGGTCCATGAGCAGTTCTTC.

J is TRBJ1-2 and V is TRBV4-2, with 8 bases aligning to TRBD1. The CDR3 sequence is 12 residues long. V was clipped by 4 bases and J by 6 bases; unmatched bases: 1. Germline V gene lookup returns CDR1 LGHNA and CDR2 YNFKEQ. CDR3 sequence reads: CASSPTGDGYTF. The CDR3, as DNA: TGTGCCAGCAGCCCGACAGGGGATGGCTACACCTTC.

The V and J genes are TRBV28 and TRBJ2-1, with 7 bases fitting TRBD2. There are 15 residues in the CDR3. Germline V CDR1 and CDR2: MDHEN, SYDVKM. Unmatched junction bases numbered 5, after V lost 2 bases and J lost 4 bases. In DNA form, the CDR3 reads TGTGCCAGCAGTTTAGGCGGGGGACTTTACAATGAGCAGTTCTTC. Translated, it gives CASSLGGGLYNEQFF. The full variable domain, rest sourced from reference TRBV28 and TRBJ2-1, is DVKVTQSSRYLVKRTGEKVFLECVQDMDHENMFWYRQDPGLGLRLIYFSYDVKMKEKGDIPEGYSVSREKKERFSLILESASTNQTSMYLCASSLGGGLYNEQFFGPGTRLTVL.

CDR3 nucleotides: TGTGCCAGCAGCCCCGACAGGGACTATGGCTACACCTTC. Amino acids: CASSPDRDYGYTF. This chain uses TRBV9 with TRBJ1-2; 7 bases match TRBD1. Germline CDR1 SGDLS, CDR2 YYNGEE. This CDR3 has 13 residues. The V segment lost 4 bases and the J segment 3 bases; nucleotides outside the gene matches: 3.

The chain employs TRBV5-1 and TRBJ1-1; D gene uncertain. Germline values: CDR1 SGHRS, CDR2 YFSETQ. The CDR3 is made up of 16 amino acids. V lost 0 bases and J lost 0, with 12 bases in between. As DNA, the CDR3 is TGCGCCAGCAGCTTGGCTTGGTGGCAGATGAACACTGAAGCTTTCTTT. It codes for CASSLAWWQMNTEAFF.

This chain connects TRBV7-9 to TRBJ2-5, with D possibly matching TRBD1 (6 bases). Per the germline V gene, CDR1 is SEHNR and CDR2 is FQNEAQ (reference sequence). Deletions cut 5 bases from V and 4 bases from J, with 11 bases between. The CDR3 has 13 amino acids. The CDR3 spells CASSPQGGETQYF. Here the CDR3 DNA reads TGTGCCAGCAGCCCACAGGGTGGAGAGACCCAGTACTTC.

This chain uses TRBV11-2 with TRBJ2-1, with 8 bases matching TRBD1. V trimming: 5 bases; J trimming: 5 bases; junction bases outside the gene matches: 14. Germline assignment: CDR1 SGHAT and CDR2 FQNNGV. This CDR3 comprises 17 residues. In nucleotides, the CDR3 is TGTGCCAGCAGCACAAACCCCAGGGGGCGAAGGGACAATGAGCAGTTCTTC. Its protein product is CASSTNPRGRRDNEQFF.

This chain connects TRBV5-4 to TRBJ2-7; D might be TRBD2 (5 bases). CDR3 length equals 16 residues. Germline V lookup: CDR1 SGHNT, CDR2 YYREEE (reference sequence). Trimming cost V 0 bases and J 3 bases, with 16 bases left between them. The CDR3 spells CASSLGGSWDYYEQYF. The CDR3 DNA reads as TGTGCCAGCAGCTTGGGAGGGTCATGGGATTACTACGAGCAGTACTTC.

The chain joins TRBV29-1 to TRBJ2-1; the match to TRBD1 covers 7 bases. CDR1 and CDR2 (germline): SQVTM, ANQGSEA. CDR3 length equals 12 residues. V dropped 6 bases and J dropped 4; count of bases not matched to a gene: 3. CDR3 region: CSVGQVYNEQFF. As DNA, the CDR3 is TGCAGCGTCGGACAGGTTTACAATGAGCAGTTCTTC.

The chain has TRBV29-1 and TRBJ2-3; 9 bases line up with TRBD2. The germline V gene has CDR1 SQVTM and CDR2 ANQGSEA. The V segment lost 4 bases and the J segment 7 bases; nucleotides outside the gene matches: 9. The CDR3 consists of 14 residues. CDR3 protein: CSVASLAGPHTQYF. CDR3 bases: TGCAGCGTTGCTTCGCTAGCGGGGCCACATACGCAGTATTTT.

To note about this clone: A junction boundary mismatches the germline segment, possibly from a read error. The CDR3 coding sequence is TGTGCCAGCAGTTTGTTCCAATATAGCAACCAGCCCCAGCATTTT. Amino acid sequence: CASSLFQYSNQPQHF. This chain links TRBV28 with TRBJ1-5; D ambiguous. Germline V lookup: CDR1 MDHEN, CDR2 SYDVKM. CDR3 length: 15 amino acids.